This TCR beta chain was found in a study of cytomegalovirus exposure and HLA in healthy donors. Regarding the study as a whole: A highly shared variant cluster was judged a likely technical artifact.

In the case of this clone: Its antigen is unidentified.

PCR amplification relied on 60 Vbeta primers (plus 13 Jbeta primers). The data were produced by immunoSEQ multiplex PCR, yet TCRdb's version contains in-frame clones alone and is incomplete. The data hold around 120,000 clones, with about 86% observed a single time. Sequenced: PBMCs. The source is a man younger than 35 in good health and CMV-seronegative.

CDR3 DNA: TGTGCCAGCAGCTTACTGCGGGATGAGCAGTTCTTC. It translates to CASSLLRDEQFF. V and J are TRBV7-8 and TRBJ2-1; tentative D call: TRBD2 (5 bases). CDR3 size: 12 residues. Germline V CDR1 and CDR2: SGHVS, FQNEAQ. Trimming stripped 2 bases from V and 8 bases from J, with 7 bases between. Using reference TRBV7-8 and TRBJ2-1 for the parts outside the CDR3, the full variable domain is GAGVSQSPRYKVAKRGQDVALRCDPISGHVSLFWYQQALGQGPEFLTYFQNEAQLDKSGLPSDRFFAERPEGSVSTLKIQRTQQEDSAVYLCASSLLRDEQFFGPGTRLTVL.